These 21 T cell receptor beta chains were sequenced from one sample in a study of PD-1 blockade in classical Hodgkin lymphoma. Time point meaning: newly diagnosed, previously untreated cHL patient sample. Negative selection with magnetic separation was used to purify CD4+ T cells from thawed PBMCs. The repertoire was sequenced with immunoSEQ multiplex PCR; TCRdb's copy has only in-frame clones and lacks some. Of about 30,000 clones in the sample, 88% are singletons; the top ten hold about 1.2%. The material sequenced was CD4+ T cells from blood. All receptors come from a human donor with classical Hodgkin lymphoma.

V is TRBV5-4 and J is TRBJ2-5; TRBD2 matches 12 bases. The germline gives CDR1 SGHNT, CDR2 YYREEE (reference sequence). The CDR3 runs to 16 residues. The J segment lost 1 base and the V segment lost 4 bases, leaving 5 bases of the junction unmatched. For the CDR3, the DNA is TGTGCCAGCAGCCGTAGACTAGCGGGAGCCCAAGAGACCCAGTACTTC. Residues: CASSRRLAGAQETQYF.

This chain connects TRBV6-1 to TRBJ2-3; TRBD1 matches 9 bases. The CDR3 contains 17 residues. With 2 bases clipped from V and 3 bases from J, the junction kept 9 bases outside the gene matches. Germline lookup yields CDR1 MNHNS and CDR2 SASEGT. CDR3 coding DNA: TGTGCCAGCAGTGAAATGGGGACAGGGTTGAGGACAGATACGCAGTATTTT. Protein sequence: CASSEMGTGLRTDTQYF.

The chain is built from TRBV7-9 and TRBJ2-2; no clear D gene. Trimming took 2 bases from V and 6 from J, leaving 7 bases between them. CDR3 length: 13 residues. The germline V gene encodes CDR1 SEHNR and CDR2 FQNEAQ (reference sequence). CDR3: CASSLRHAGELFF. The CDR3 region has the DNA TGTGCCAGCAGCTTACGTCACGCCGGGGAGCTGTTTTTT.

This rearrangement joins TRBV7-3 to TRBJ1-1; a possible D gene is TRBD1 (5 bases). The CDR3 runs 15 residues. Germline CDR1 and CDR2: SGHTA and FQGTGA. V lost 2 bases and J 4 bases, leaving 14 bases between the germline ends. Here the CDR3 DNA reads TGTGCCAGCAGCTTATCTGGGGGGTTCAGCACTGAAGCTTTCTTT. Amino acid sequence: CASSLSGGFSTEAFF.

The chain carries TRBV9 and TRBJ2-2; D is unclear. V lost 0 bases and J lost 8, with 5 bases in between. Germline V CDR1 and CDR2: SGDLS, YYNGEE. This CDR3 has 12 residues. The CDR3 DNA is TGTGCCAGCAGCGTAGAGGCTGGGGAGCTGTTTTTT. Translated: CASSVEAGELFF.

The chain joins TRBV5-1 to TRBJ2-1, with 11 bases fitting TRBD2. This CDR3 has 16 residues. Germline V CDR1 and CDR2: SGHRS, YFSETQ. Unmatched junction bases numbered 7, after V lost 4 bases and J lost 4 bases. The CDR3 DNA reads TGCGCCAGCAGCAAAACCGGGACTAGCGGATACAATGAGCAGTTCTTC. It encodes CASSKTGTSGYNEQFF.

V usage is TRBV7-3 and J usage is TRBJ2-3; D is uncertain. The germline V gene encodes CDR1 SGHTA and CDR2 FQGTGA. This CDR3 contains 14 residues. Trimming stripped 1 base from V and 0 bases from J, with 5 bases between. CDR3 sequence (DNA): TGTGCCAGCAGCTTAATGACTAGCACAGATACGCAGTATTTT. It specifies CASSLMTSTDTQYF.

In its sample, this clone was seen once. The chain combines TRBV11-3 with TRBJ1-2; D gene unclear. V dropped 2 bases and J dropped 8 bases, with 9 bases sitting between them. Germline V CDR1 and CDR2: SGHNT, YENEEA. CDR3 length equals 12 residues. The CDR3 bases are TGTGCCAGCAGCTTAATCGGGAGAGGCTACACCTTC. Residues: CASSLIGRGYTF.

J is TRBJ1-2 and V is TRBV7-9; the D is unclear. With 1 base removed from V and 6 bases from J, the gap between germline ends came to 9 bases. The CDR3 has 13 residues. Germline V gene lookup returns CDR1 SEHNR and CDR2 FQNEAQ (reference sequence). The CDR3 nucleotides are TGTGCCAGCAGCTTAGGTCAGGCCCATGGCTACACCTTC. Its translation is CASSLGQAHGYTF.

This clone has a handful of counts. This chain links TRBV6-5 with TRBJ1-5; D not certain. Trimming took off 6 bases at V and 5 bases at J, with 17 bases between the two ends. The CDR3 runs 15 residues. The germline V gene encodes CDR1 MNHEY and CDR2 SVGAGI. The CDR3, as DNA: TGTGCCAGCAGCTCGAGCGGACGAAGGGATCAGCCCCAGCATTTT. Protein sequence: CASSSSGRRDQPQHF.

The CDR3 DNA is TGTGCCAGCAGCAGGACTAGCGGGAGAAGCGATGAGCAGTTCTTC. This encodes CASSRTSGRSDEQFF. The chain links TRBV5-4 to TRBJ2-1; 13 bases fit TRBD2. CDR3 length: 15 residues. Trimming took 4 bases from V and 8 from J; bases not matched to a gene: 6. Germline values: CDR1 SGHNT, CDR2 YYREEE (reference sequence).

The V gene is TRBV6-1, the J gene TRBJ2-3; D is unclear. V was shortened by 4 bases and J by 0 bases, with 8 bases between the two germline ends. This CDR3 contains 14 residues. Germline V gene sequence: CDR1 MNHNS, CDR2 SASEGT. CDR3 in amino acids: CASSGPSSTDTQYF. The CDR3, as DNA: TGTGCCAGCAGTGGGCCGTCTAGCACAGATACGCAGTATTTT.

The gene calls are TRBV6-1 and TRBJ1-2; the D is unclear. The CDR3 spans 14 residues. V lost 2 bases to trimming and J lost 4 bases, with 11 bases between them. Germline V gene lookup returns CDR1 MNHNS and CDR2 SASEGT. The CDR3 reads CASSERRDGYGYTF. DNA of the CDR3: TGTGCCAGCAGTGAACGTCGAGATGGCTATGGCTACACCTTC.

This clone appeared a single time. CDR3 DNA: TGCGCCAGCAGCTTGGAGTCAGGTTACGAGCAGTACTTC. Translation gives CASSLESGYEQYF. This chain links TRBV5-1 with TRBJ2-7; D is uncertain. Germline CDR1 reads SGHRS; CDR2 reads YFSETQ. The ends were cut back, 0 bases at V and 4 bases at J, with 8 bases in the middle. This CDR3 has 13 residues.

This clone was found once. The chain recombines TRBV6-1 with TRBJ2-3; D gene uncertain. V gave up 2 bases and J gave up 4 bases, with 4 bases separating them. Germline-derived CDR1 and CDR2 are MNHNS and SASEGT. There are 12 residues in the CDR3. This chain's CDR3 is CASSENADTQYF. Here the CDR3 DNA reads TGTGCCAGCAGTGAAAACGCAGATACGCAGTATTTT.

This chain uses TRBV7-8 with TRBJ2-1; D unresolved. CDR3 length: 11 amino acids. Germline V gene data show CDR1 as SGHVS and CDR2 as FQNEAQ. V gave up 4 bases and J gave up 9 bases, with 7 bases separating them. This chain's CDR3 is CASSWAGEQFF. The CDR3 DNA sequence: TGTGCCAGCAGCTGGGCTGGTGAGCAGTTCTTC.

V is TRBV28 and J is TRBJ1-3; no firm D call. V lost 7 bases and J 0 bases, leaving 7 bases between the germline ends. Looked up from germline, CDR1 is MDHEN and CDR2 is SYDVKM. The CDR3 has 13 residues. CDR3 coding DNA: TGTGCCAGCACCGGACCCTCTGGAAACACCATATATTTT. Protein product: CASTGPSGNTIYF.

The chain employs TRBV7-9 and TRBJ2-5, with 15 bases matching TRBD2. CDR3 size: 15 residues. The V gene end was trimmed by 6 bases and the J gene end by 5 bases; junction bases not matched to a gene: 4. Germline CDR1 SEHNR, CDR2 FQNEAQ (reference sequence). For the CDR3, the DNA is TGTGCCAGCAGTTCTGGACTAGCGGGAGGGGAGACCCAGTACTTC. Translating it yields CASSSGLAGGETQYF.

This clone has only a few counts. In nucleotides, the CDR3 is TGTGCCAGCAGTGAGGGACAGTACTATGGCTACACCTTC. It specifies CASSEGQYYGYTF. This chain connects TRBV6-1 to TRBJ1-2, with TRBD1 matching 7 bases. The CDR3 length is 13 residues. Germline CDR1 reads MNHNS; CDR2 reads SASEGT. With 3 bases clipped from V and 3 bases from J, the junction kept 1 base outside the gene matches.

Regarding this clone: A junction boundary mismatches the germline segment, possibly from a read error. The chain recombines TRBV7-9 with TRBJ1-3; 8 nucleotides align to TRBD1. Germline V gene lookup returns CDR1 SEHNR and CDR2 FQNEAQ (reference sequence). The CDR3 sequence is 11 residues long. The CDR3 region is CASSFGGTGLF. The CDR3 nucleotides read TGTGCCAGCAGCTTCGGTGGGACAGGCTTGTTT. The full variable domain, its missing parts supplied by reference TRBV7-9 and TRBJ1-3, is DTGVSQNPRHKITKRGQNVTFRCDPISEHNRLYWYRQTLGQGPEFLTYFQNEAQLEKSRLLSDRFSAERPKGSFSTLEIQRTEQGDSAMYLCASSFGGTGLFGEGSWLTVV.

V gene TRBV7-2 combines with J gene TRBJ2-1, with 12 positions matching TRBD2. Germline V gene data show CDR1 as SGHTA and CDR2 as FQGNSA. The CDR3 is 17 residues long. The junction had 6 bases not matched to a gene; V was cut back by 6 bases and J by 0 bases. The CDR3 DNA is TGTGCCAGCAGTTTAAGACTAGCGGGAGCCTCCTACAATGAGCAGTTCTTC. Translated, it gives CASSLRLAGASYNEQFF.